The clone carrying this TCR beta chain occurred a few times. Genomic DNA, serving as template, underwent TCR beta VDJ and CDR3 profiling. TCRdb analysed the reads with MiXCR anew, one entry per CDR3 protein. The repertoire holds around 150,000 distinct CDR3 sequences, with 45% to 50% as singletons. Only patients with CD8+CD57+ cell expansion on flow cytometry were chosen for sequencing. By the time of blood sampling, patients had still received no therapy. V lost 1 base to trimming and J lost 4 bases; unmatched junction nucleotides: 10. CDR3 size: 16 residues. Per germline, CDR1 GTSNPN and CDR2 SVGIG (reference sequence). This specimen comes from a study of CD8+CD57+ T cells in acquired aplastic anemia. The overall study: Sorted CD4+ and CD8+ cells gave an average of approximately 3.4 ug of DNA.

The chain uses TRBV30 and TRBJ2-7, with 10 bases lining up with TRBD1. Sequences were obtained from sorted CD4+, CD8+, or CD8+CD57+ T cells (not recorded which) from PBMCs. This TCR came from a human donor with aplastic anemia. The CDR3 reads CAWSDYLTGGGYEQYF. The CDR3 region has the DNA TGTGCCTGGAGTGACTACTTGACAGGGGGCGGATACGAGCAGTACTTC. Drawing the rest from reference TRBV30 and TRBJ2-7, the complete variable domain is SQTIHQWPATLVQPVGSPLSLECTVEGTSNPNLYWYRQAAGRGLQLLFYSVGIGQISSEVPQNLSASRPQDRQFILSSKKLLLSDSGFYLCAWSDYLTGGGYEQYFGPGTRLTVT.